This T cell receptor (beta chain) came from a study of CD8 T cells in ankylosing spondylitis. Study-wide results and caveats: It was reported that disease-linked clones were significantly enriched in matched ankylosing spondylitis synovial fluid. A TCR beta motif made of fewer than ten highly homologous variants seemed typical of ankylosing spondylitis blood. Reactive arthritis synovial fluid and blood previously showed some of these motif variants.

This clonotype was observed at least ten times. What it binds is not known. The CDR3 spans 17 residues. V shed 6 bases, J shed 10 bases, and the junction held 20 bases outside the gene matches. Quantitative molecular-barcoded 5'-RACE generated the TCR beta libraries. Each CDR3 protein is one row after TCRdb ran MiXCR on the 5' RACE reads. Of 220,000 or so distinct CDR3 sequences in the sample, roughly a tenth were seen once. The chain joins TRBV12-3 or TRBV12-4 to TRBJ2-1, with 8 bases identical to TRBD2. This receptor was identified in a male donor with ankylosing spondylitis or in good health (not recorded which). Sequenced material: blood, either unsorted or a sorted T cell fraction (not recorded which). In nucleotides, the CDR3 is TGTGCCAGCAGACCCCTGGGTGTCGGACTAGCCTTCACGGAGCAGTTCTTC. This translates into CASRPLGVGLAFTEQFF.